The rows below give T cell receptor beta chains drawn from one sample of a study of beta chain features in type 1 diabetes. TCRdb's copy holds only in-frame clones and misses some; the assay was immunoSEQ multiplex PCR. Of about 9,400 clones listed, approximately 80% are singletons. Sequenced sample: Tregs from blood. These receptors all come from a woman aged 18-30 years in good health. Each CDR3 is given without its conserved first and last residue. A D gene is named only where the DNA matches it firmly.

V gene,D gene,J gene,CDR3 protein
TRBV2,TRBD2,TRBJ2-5,AISAAAGNQETQY
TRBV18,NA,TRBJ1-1,ASSPLGADGAF
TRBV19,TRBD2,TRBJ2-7,ASQPAGLAVYEQY
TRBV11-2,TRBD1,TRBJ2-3,ASSSDRADTQY
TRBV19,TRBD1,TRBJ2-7,ASSATGVDEQY
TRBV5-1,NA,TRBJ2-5,ASSFREPRETQY
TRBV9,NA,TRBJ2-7,ASSFRTESYEQY
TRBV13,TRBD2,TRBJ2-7,ASSRGLAGGSSYEQY
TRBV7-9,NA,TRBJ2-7,ASSLGAQVTYERY
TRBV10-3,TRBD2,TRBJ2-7,ATKLAGGPNEQY
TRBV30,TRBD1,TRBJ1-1,AWSDPRTGNTEAF
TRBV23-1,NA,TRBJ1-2,ASSQSPDGYT
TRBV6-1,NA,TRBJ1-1,ASLRPGSNTEAF
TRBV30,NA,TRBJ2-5,AWSVGGGTQY
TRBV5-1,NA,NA,ASSLRDFVGEQY
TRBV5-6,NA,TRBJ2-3,ASSPPRGITDTQY
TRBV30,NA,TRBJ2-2,AWNSRKTGELF
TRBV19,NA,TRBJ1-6,ASSTLPGMGSPLH
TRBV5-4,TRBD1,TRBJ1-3,ASSFTGGVTGNTIY
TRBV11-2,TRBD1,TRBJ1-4,ASSYLTGVSNEKLF
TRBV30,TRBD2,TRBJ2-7,SGTSGGGSYEQY
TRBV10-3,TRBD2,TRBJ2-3,AISEGTSGRTSTDTQY
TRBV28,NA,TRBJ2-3,ASSHRTDTQY
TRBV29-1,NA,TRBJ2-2,SVKVGGTGELF
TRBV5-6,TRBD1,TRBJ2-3,ASSLQGAIYTDTQY
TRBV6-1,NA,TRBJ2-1,ASSVDRLYNEQF
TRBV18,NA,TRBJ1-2,ASSPGQSYGYT
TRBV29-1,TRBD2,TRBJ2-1,SVGIASSGRADEQF
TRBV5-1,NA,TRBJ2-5,ASSLVGGGETQY